The 32 T cell receptor beta chains reported below all come from one sample, sequenced in a study of immune cell composition in non-small cell lung cancer. Some clones are missing from TCRdb's copy, which holds only in-frame ones; the method was immunoSEQ multiplex PCR. Among about 6,600 clones listed, 78% were seen once. Sequences were obtained from lung tumor tissue. The receptors come from a human donor with non-small cell lung cancer.

V and J are TRBV6-5 and TRBJ1-2, with 7 bases identical to TRBD1. V trimming: 0 bases; J trimming: 7 bases; junction bases outside the gene matches: 11. The CDR3 runs 16 residues. Germline V gene data show CDR1 as MNHEY and CDR2 as SVGAGI. In DNA, the CDR3 is TGTGCCAGCAGTTACTCGTTCACGGGACAGTCGGTTGGCTACACCTTC. Its protein product is CASSYSFTGQSVGYTF.

This clone was detected only a few times. The chain links TRBV5-1 to TRBJ2-1; D possibly corresponds to TRBD1 (5 bases). The CDR3 runs to 15 residues. Trimming pared 1 base from V and 1 base from J, leaving 9 bases between. The V gene's germline CDR1 is SGHRS and CDR2 YFSETQ. CDR3 DNA sequence: TGCGCCAGCAGCTTGTGGGCAGGGTCCTACAATGAGCAGTTCTTC. Translated: CASSLWAGSYNEQFF.

V usage is TRBV14 and J usage is TRBJ2-7; unclear D gene. Germline lookup yields CDR1 SGHDN and CDR2 FVKESK. V dropped 1 base and J dropped 5 bases, with 6 bases sitting between them. CDR3 length: 12 amino acids. This CDR3 is CASSQVSDEQYF. The CDR3, as DNA: TGTGCCAGCAGCCAAGTTTCCGACGAGCAGTACTTC. Drawing the rest from reference TRBV14 and TRBJ2-7, the complete variable domain is EAGVTQFPSHSVIEKGQTVTLRCDPISGHDNLYWYRRVMGKEIKFLLHFVKESKQDESGMPNNRFLAERTGGTYSTLKVQPAELEDSGVYFCASSQVSDEQYFGPGTRLTVT.

The chain recombines TRBV4-3 with TRBJ2-7; 7 nucleotides line up with TRBD1. The trim removed 2 bases at V and 5 bases at J, leaving 12 bases unmatched. The CDR3 is 16 amino acids. Looked up from germline, CDR1 is LGHNA and CDR2 is YSLEER. The CDR3 reads CASSQRDRTLLHEQYF. In DNA, the CDR3 is TGCGCCAGCAGCCAAAGGGACAGAACCTTACTCCACGAGCAGTACTTC.

The CDR3 sequence: CASSLGQGARSGNTIYF. CDR3 sequence (DNA): TGCGCCAGCAGCTTGGGACAGGGTGCCCGCTCTGGAAACACCATATATTTT. This sequence joins TRBV5-1 and TRBJ1-3; 7 positions agree with TRBD1. J was trimmed by 0 bases and V by 0 bases; bases with no gene match: 6. CDR1 and CDR2 from the germline V gene are SGHRS and YFSETQ. The CDR3 is 17 residues long.

The chain uses TRBV6-5 and TRBJ1-1; 9 bases are shared with TRBD1. V lost 7 bases to trimming and J lost 5 bases; unmatched junction nucleotides: 5. CDR3 size: 13 residues. Looked up from germline, CDR1 is MNHEY and CDR2 is SVGAGI. CDR3 bases: TGTGCCAGCAAAGGACAGGGGAAGACTGAAGCTTTCTTT. Residues: CASKGQGKTEAFF.

The chain recombines TRBV7-2 with TRBJ1-2; D possibly corresponds to TRBD1 (5 bases). Germline V gene lookup returns CDR1 SGHTA and CDR2 FQGNSA. The CDR3 spans 13 residues. V lost 8 bases and J 8 bases, leaving 18 bases between the germline ends. The CDR3 nucleotides are TGTGCCAGCCGTATGGAGGGGACGGGGGGCTACACCTTC. Translation gives CASRMEGTGGYTF.

The V gene is TRBV4-3, the J gene TRBJ2-2, with D tentatively TRBD2 (7 bases). CDR3 length: 18 residues. The V gene lost 2 bases and the J gene lost 1 base, with 17 bases spanning the gap. The germline V gene encodes CDR1 LGHNA and CDR2 YSLEER. In DNA, the CDR3 is TGCGCCAGCAGCCAACGGGGGGCCTTTGAGGAGAACACCGGGGAGCTGTTTTTT. Its translation: CASSQRGAFEENTGELFF.

The CDR3 is CASSQASRLAVNTGELFF. The CDR3 DNA follows: TGCGCCAGCAGCCAAGCGTCCCGACTAGCGGTGAACACCGGGGAGCTGTTTTTT. The V call is TRBV4-1, the J call TRBJ2-2, with TRBD2 matching over 9 bases. This CDR3 spans 18 amino acids. Germline V CDR1 and CDR2: MGHRA, YSYEKL. J gave up 1 base and V 1 base, and 7 bases lay outside the gene matches.

The chain links TRBV6-5 to TRBJ2-7; TRBD1 agrees at 12 bases. V was pared by 0 bases and J by 7 bases, with 4 bases of the junction left unmatched. This CDR3 spans 15 amino acids. The germline V gene encodes CDR1 MNHEY and CDR2 SVGAGI. DNA of the CDR3: TGTGCCAGCAGTTACTCGGGACAGGGGGCGGGTGAGCAGTACTTC. Protein product: CASSYSGQGAGEQYF.

This sequence joins TRBV7-2 and TRBJ1-2, with D unclear. V was shortened by 1 base and J by 6 bases, with 12 bases between the two germline ends. The CDR3 totals 14 residues. Germline CDR1 and CDR2: SGHTA and FQGNSA. CDR3 DNA: TGTGCCAGCAGCTTAGGGGCCCAGACAAATGGCTACACCTTC. Its protein is CASSLGAQTNGYTF.

V gene TRBV25-1 combines with J gene TRBJ2-1; 7 positions agree with TRBD2. Trimming took 7 bases from V and 4 from J; bases not matched to a gene: 10. The V gene's germline CDR1 is MGHDK and CDR2 SYGVNS. This CDR3 region has 15 residues. DNA for the CDR3: TGTGCCAGCACCCCCGACACCGGGGGGTACAATGAGCAGTTCTTC. This translates into CASTPDTGGYNEQFF.

The rearrangement joins TRBV4-1 to TRBJ1-1, with a weak D call TRBD1 (5 bases). The CDR3 is 16 amino acids. The germline gives CDR1 MGHRA, CDR2 YSYEKL. V lost 1 base and J lost 3, with 15 bases in between. CDR3 amino acids: CASSQAETEEDTEAFF. CDR3 in DNA: TGCGCCAGCAGCCAAGCCGAGACAGAAGAAGACACTGAAGCTTTCTTT.

This chain connects TRBV5-1 to TRBJ2-6, with a tentative D call TRBD2 (7 bases). V lost 2 bases to trimming and J lost 2 bases, with 14 bases between them. The CDR3 extends over 17 amino acids. Germline CDR1 and CDR2: SGHRS and YFSETQ. The CDR3 region has the DNA TGCGCCAGCAGCTTCAAGGGGGGGGTCCCTGGGGCCAACGTCCTGACTTTC. As protein: CASSFKGGVPGANVLTF.

V is TRBV9 and J is TRBJ2-5; D may be TRBD2 (6 bases). This CDR3 has 15 amino acids. V was clipped by 0 bases and J by 3 bases, with 12 bases between them. Per the germline V gene, CDR1 is SGDLS and CDR2 is YYNGEE. For the CDR3, the DNA is TGTGCCAGCAGCGTAGTCGGAGGGATCGAAGAGACCCAGTACTTC. Translated, it gives CASSVVGGIEETQYF.

The chain links TRBV2 to TRBJ2-3; 7 bases agree with TRBD1. This CDR3 contains 14 residues. With 6 bases clipped from V and 2 bases from J, the junction kept 5 bases outside the gene matches. Germline V gene sequence: CDR1 SNHLY, CDR2 FYNNEI. CDR3 in amino acids: CASSPDRYTDTQYF. The CDR3 DNA reads TGTGCCAGCAGCCCGGACAGGTACACAGATACGCAGTATTTT.

The chain carries TRBV7-3 and TRBJ1-1; 9 bases agree with TRBD1. V was pared by 4 bases and J by 5 bases, with 5 bases of the junction left unmatched. The CDR3 extends over 14 amino acids. Germline lookup yields CDR1 SGHTA and CDR2 FQGTGA. The CDR3 DNA sequence: TGTGCCAGCAGCTCACAGGGGGCAAGTACTGAAGCTTTCTTT. It specifies CASSSQGASTEAFF.

V is TRBV7-4 and J is TRBJ2-7; TRBD2 is a possible D gene (7 bases). Germline assignment: CDR1 SGHVT and CDR2 SQSDAQ. This CDR3 has 15 residues. V was pared by 1 base and J by 0 bases, with 10 bases between. This CDR3 reads CASSLEGGVSYEQYF. The DNA of the CDR3 is TGTGCCAGCAGCTTAGAGGGGGGGGTCTCCTACGAGCAGTACTTC.

This rearrangement joins TRBV5-4 to TRBJ2-1; D is perhaps TRBD2 (5 bases). The V gene's germline CDR1 is SGHNT and CDR2 YYREEE (reference sequence). CDR3 size: 13 residues. V lost 1 base to trimming and J lost 10 bases, with 12 bases between them. The CDR3 reads CASSLNGIDEQFF. In nucleotides, the CDR3 is TGTGCCAGCAGCTTGAACGGGATCGACGAGCAGTTCTTC.

The chain recombines TRBV6-1 with TRBJ2-7; D gene ambiguous. Trimming left V 9 bases short and J 3 bases short, with 6 bases between. This CDR3 comprises 10 residues. CDR1 MNHNS and CDR2 SASEGT come from the germline V gene. This CDR3 is CASSNYEQYF. The CDR3 nucleotides read TGTGCCAGTAGCAACTACGAGCAGTACTTC.

The gene calls are TRBV2 and TRBJ2-3; maybe TRBD2 (5 bases). The CDR3 contains 16 residues. Between the trimmed V and J ends, which lost 4 bases and 0 bases, there was a span of 14 bases. The germline V gene encodes CDR1 SNHLY and CDR2 FYNNEI. In nucleotides, the CDR3 is TGTGCCAGCAGTGGTCCGGGGAACCCTAGCACAGATACGCAGTATTTT. Translated, it gives CASSGPGNPSTDTQYF.

This clone has a handful of counts. The chain couples TRBV4-1 to TRBJ2-1; 7 nucleotides match TRBD2. Germline V gene lookup returns CDR1 MGHRA and CDR2 YSYEKL. The CDR3 runs to 15 residues. The trim removed 5 bases at V and 8 bases at J, leaving 12 bases unmatched. The CDR3 loop is CASSVRLGGDDEQFF. In nucleotides, the CDR3 is TGCGCCAGCAGCGTTCGACTGGGGGGGGATGATGAGCAGTTCTTC.

This clone was detected a few times. The genes are TRBV28 and TRBJ1-4; 8 bases are a match to TRBD1. The ends lost 6 bases at V and 3 bases at J; junction bases unmatched: 6. The CDR3 runs 15 residues. Looked up from germline, CDR1 is MDHEN and CDR2 is SYDVKM. The CDR3 region has the DNA TGTGCCAGCAGGGGACAGGTGGATCCTAATGAAAAACTGTTTTTT. This gives the protein CASRGQVDPNEKLFF. The full variable domain, with the rest looked up from reference TRBV28 and TRBJ1-4, is DVKVTQSSRYLVKRTGEKVFLECVQDMDHENMFWYRQDPGLGLRLIYFSYDVKMKEKGDIPEGYSVSREKKERFSLILESASTNQTSMYLCASRGQVDPNEKLFFGSGTQLSVL.

J is TRBJ1-1 and V is TRBV5-4; D is uncertain. This CDR3 is 13 amino acids long. V gave up 0 bases and J gave up 6 bases, with 9 bases separating them. Germline CDR1 SGHNT, CDR2 YYREEE (reference sequence). In DNA, the CDR3 is TGTGCCAGCAGCTTGGCGGGGTTCGCTGAAGCTTTCTTT. As protein: CASSLAGFAEAFF.

The chain employs TRBV30 and TRBJ1-6; D is possibly TRBD1 (5 bases). The CDR3 is 15 amino acids. V lost 1 base to trimming and J lost 7 bases, with 14 bases between them. Germline V lookup: CDR1 GTSNPN, CDR2 SVGIG (reference sequence). The CDR3 DNA follows: TGTGCCTGGAGTGACGTTGACAGTCTCAATTCACCCCTCCACTTT. This translates into CAWSDVDSLNSPLHF.

The rearrangement joins TRBV9 to TRBJ2-5, with a tentative D call TRBD1 (6 bases). This CDR3 contains 14 residues. Trimming removed 0 bases at V and 4 bases at J, with 10 bases between. Germline V gives CDR1 SGDLS, CDR2 YYNGEE. CDR3 sequence: CASSVVSQGETQYF. As DNA, the CDR3 is TGTGCCAGCAGCGTAGTGTCACAGGGAGAGACCCAGTACTTC.

This clone has a single count. The V call is TRBV4-3, the J call TRBJ1-1, with D hard to call. Germline CDR1 reads LGHNA; CDR2 reads YSLEER. Deletions cut 1 base from V and 6 bases from J, with 12 bases between. There are 14 residues in the CDR3. The CDR3 bases are TGCGCCAGCAGCCAAGTTGGGGAGGCGGCTGAAGCTTTCTTT. The encoded protein is CASSQVGEAAEAFF.

The chain has TRBV11-2 and TRBJ2-2; possible D gene TRBD1, 5 bases. Trimming cost V 5 bases and J 0 bases, with 10 bases left between them. The CDR3 loop spans 15 amino acids. Germline lookup yields CDR1 SGHAT and CDR2 FQNNGV. CDR3 in DNA: TGTGCCAGCAGCGGACATAACGCGAACACCGGGGAGCTGTTTTTT. Protein sequence: CASSGHNANTGELFF.

The rearrangement links TRBV11-1 to TRBJ2-3; 8 bases line up with TRBD1. In germline, CDR1 is SGHAT, CDR2 FQDESV (reference sequence). Losses at the gene ends were 3 bases for V and 0 bases for J; bases not matched to a gene: 2. The CDR3 sequence is 15 residues long. The CDR3 DNA is TGTGCCAGCAGCTTCCGGACAGGGAGCACAGATACGCAGTATTTT. Its protein product is CASSFRTGSTDTQYF. The full variable domain, rest sourced from reference TRBV11-1 and TRBJ2-3, is EAEVAQSPRYKITEKSQAVAFWCDPISGHATLYWYRQILGQGPELLVQFQDESVVDDSQLPKDRFSAERLKGVDSTLKIQPAELGDSAMYLCASSFRTGSTDTQYFGPGTRLTVL.

This rearrangement joins TRBV28 to TRBJ1-2; D not resolved. The V and J ends lost 6 bases and 1 base respectively, with 12 bases between them. CDR3 length equals 14 residues. The germline V gene encodes CDR1 MDHEN and CDR2 SYDVKM. CDR3: CASSPRGFNYGYTF. CDR3 nucleotides: TGTGCCAGCAGCCCACGAGGTTTTAACTATGGCTACACCTTC.

V is TRBV5-6 and J is TRBJ2-5; no definite D call. The end of the DNA is better explained by TRBJ2-7, so the J call may be wrong. Germline values: CDR1 SGHDT, CDR2 YYEEEE. The CDR3 totals 15 residues. Here the CDR3 reads CASSLAPDLTYEQYF. In DNA, the CDR3 is TGTGCCAGCAGCTTGGCTCCCGATCTCACCTACGAGCAGTACTTC.

The chain uses TRBV19 and TRBJ1-6; D unresolved. This CDR3 has 14 residues. Between the trimmed V and J ends, which lost 9 bases and 7 bases, there was a span of 16 bases. Germline V gene data show CDR1 as LNHDA and CDR2 as SQIVND (reference sequence). CDR3 sequence: CASNLEVFNSPLHF. In DNA, the CDR3 is TGTGCCAGCAACCTCGAGGTGTTCAATTCACCCCTCCACTTT.